This TCR beta chain was captured in a study of T cells after yellow fever vaccination. TCRdb re-called the 5' RACE reads with MiXCR, one entry per CDR3 protein. The sample carries 500,000 to 650,000 distinct CDR3 sequences, around an eighth recorded once. The junction had 7 bases not matched to a gene; V was cut back by 5 bases and J by 3 bases. The CDR3 is 14 amino acids. Germline V lookup: CDR1 ENHRY, CDR2 SYGVKD. Sequencing used PBMCs, obtained on the day of the yellow fever booster vaccination. This TCR was sampled from a young man who received the YFV17D yellow fever vaccine. The chain carries TRBV10-3 and TRBJ2-7, with TRBD2 identical over 7 bases. The CDR3 loop is CAISKASGIYEQYF. The CDR3 DNA follows: TGTGCCATCAGTAAGGCTAGCGGCATCTACGAGCAGTACTTC.